These 24 T cell receptor beta chains originate from one sample sequenced in a study of regulatory T cells in long-lasting Graves disease. Time point specified: persistent/refractory GD, antithyroid drugs over 5 years with positive TRAb. The TCR library was made from RNA extracted from PBMCs. For TCR beta, libraries came from iRepertoire HTBI primers and Arm-PCR of CDR3 regions. From the multiplex PCR reads, TCRdb called clonotypes with MiXCR, one entry per CDR3 protein. The sample holds 300,000 or so distinct CDR3 sequences, about 19% seen once. The sample was peripheral blood mononuclear cells (PBMCs), taken when the disease was refractory, from a patient treated with antithyroid drugs. The receptors derive from a female donor with Graves disease.

The chain uses TRBV12-3 or TRBV12-4 and TRBJ1-2, with a possible D match to TRBD1 (6 bases). CDR3 length: 16 amino acids. V was shortened by 6 bases and J by 2 bases, with 19 bases between the two germline ends. The CDR3 is CASRKTSPGANYGYTF. The DNA of the CDR3 is TGTGCCAGCAGGAAAACCAGTCCGGGGGCCAACTATGGCTACACCTTC.

This clonotype was recorded many times. The chain employs TRBV2 and TRBJ2-7; D gene unclear. V was cut by 8 bases and J by 6 bases, with 11 bases left in between. Germline V lookup: CDR1 SNHLY, CDR2 FYNNEI. There are 11 residues in the CDR3. CDR3 sequence: CASSQVGEQYF. In nucleotides, the CDR3 is TGTGCCAGCTCTCAGGTGGGCGAGCAGTACTTC.

The rearrangement joins TRBV3-1 to TRBJ1-1; D remains unclear. With 7 bases removed from V and 10 bases from J, the gap between germline ends came to 16 bases. The CDR3 consists of 12 residues. Germline V gene data show CDR1 as LGHDT and CDR2 as YNNKEL (reference sequence). This CDR3 is CASTLSRQVAFF. The CDR3 nucleotides read TGTGCCAGCACCCTTTCCCGGCAGGTAGCTTTCTTT.

This clonotype was picked up many times. This sequence joins TRBV7-2 and TRBJ1-6, with TRBD1 as a possible D gene (6 bases). The germline V gene encodes CDR1 SGHTA and CDR2 FQGNSA. This CDR3 is built from 16 residues. V gave up 5 bases and J gave up 7 bases, with 18 bases separating them. The CDR3 DNA is TGTGCCAGCAGCCTCCCAGACAGGATCAACAATTCACCCCTCCACTTT. It yields the protein CASSLPDRINNSPLHF.

This clonotype has only a few counts. V is TRBV7-9 and J is TRBJ2-7; 9 nucleotides match TRBD2. This CDR3 region has 16 residues. V lost 5 bases and J lost 2; bases outside the gene matches: 10. Germline V gene lookup returns CDR1 SEHNR and CDR2 FQNEAQ (reference sequence). DNA of the CDR3: TGTGCCAGCAGCCCCCTGAGCGGGGGGTTCACCTACGAGCAGTACTTC. It codes for CASSPLSGGFTYEQYF.

The CDR3 loop reads CSVEAPSYEQYF. The CDR3 bases are TGCAGCGTTGAAGCCCCCTCCTACGAGCAGTACTTC. The genes are TRBV29-1 and TRBJ2-7; D is uncertain. The V gene lost 1 base and the J gene lost 0 bases, with 4 bases spanning the gap. Germline CDR1 and CDR2: SQVTM and ANQGSEA. The CDR3 loop spans 12 amino acids.

This clonotype showed up just once. The V and J genes are TRBV4-1 and TRBJ2-1; D might be TRBD2 (5 bases). V was pared by 0 bases and J by 4 bases, with 13 bases between. Germline CDR1 reads MGHRA; CDR2 reads YSYEKL. CDR3 length equals 16 residues. The chain's CDR3 is CASSQERRPPYNEQFF. The CDR3 DNA reads TGCGCCAGCAGCCAAGAGAGGAGGCCCCCTTACAATGAGCAGTTCTTC.

This clonotype was seen ten or more times. The rearrangement links TRBV7-8 to TRBJ2-7; either TRBD1 or TRBD2 may supply D (6 bases each). There are 15 residues in the CDR3. The V end was cut by 1 base, the J end by 2 bases, with 12 bases between. Germline V gene sequence: CDR1 SGHVS, CDR2 FQNEAQ. CDR3 region: CASSLGRGETYEQYF. CDR3 sequence (DNA): TGTGCCAGCAGCTTAGGAAGGGGGGAGACCTACGAGCAGTACTTC.

This clonotype was counted only a few times. The V gene is TRBV20-1, the J gene TRBJ1-1, with a tentative D call TRBD1 (5 bases). Trimming took off 0 bases at V and 1 base at J, with 24 bases between the two ends. The CDR3 totals 19 residues. Germline CDR1 DFQATT, CDR2 SNEGSKA (reference sequence). Here the CDR3 reads CSARDGGVQTGFKNTEAFF. CDR3 sequence (DNA): TGCAGTGCTAGAGACGGGGGGGTGCAGACGGGTTTTAAGAACACTGAAGCTTTCTTT.

In regard to this clonotype: With a far larger clone one base away, a read error is the likely cause. This rearrangement joins TRBV2 to TRBJ1-2, with D unresolved. CDR1 is SNHLY, CDR2 FYNNEI, per germline. The CDR3 loop spans 14 amino acids. CDR3 nucleotides: TGTGCCAGCAGCTTGGCCGACGGTCCCTATGGCTGCACCTTC. Protein product: CASSLADGPYGCTF.

The chain employs TRBV6-1 and TRBJ2-6; 8 positions agree with TRBD1. Trimming took 5 bases from V and 0 from J; bases not matched to a gene: 18. The CDR3 runs 21 residues. CDR1 is MNHNS, CDR2 SASEGT, per germline. The CDR3 DNA reads TGTGCCAGCAGTCCTGGGACAGGCGTTGCCCCCTTACTCTCTGGGGCCAACGTCCTGACTTTC. Its protein product is CASSPGTGVAPLLSGANVLTF.

Regarding this clonotype: A far larger clone is one nucleotide away, so this likely arose from a read error. The chain employs TRBV12-3 or TRBV12-4 and TRBJ1-1; TRBD1 matches 7 bases. V lost 7 bases and J lost 3; bases outside the gene matches: 8. The CDR3 has 14 residues. The CDR3 DNA reads TGTGCCAGCAAAGCCACAGGGGCATACACTGAAGCTTTCTTT. As protein: CASKATGAYTEAFF.

This clonotype appeared a single time. A read error may be the cause here, since a much bigger clone is one base away. This chain connects TRBV30 to TRBJ2-5; D gene ambiguous. The germline gives CDR1 GTSNPN, CDR2 SVGIG (reference sequence). The CDR3 totals 14 residues. CDR3: CAWSVSYAQETQHF. CDR3 DNA: TGTGCCTGGAGTGTATCCTACGCACAAGAGACCCAGCACTTC.

This clonotype appeared many times. V and J are TRBV3-1 and TRBJ2-5; D unresolved. V was cut by 0 bases and J by 0 bases, with 11 bases left in between. Germline values: CDR1 LGHDT, CDR2 YNNKEL (reference sequence). There are 16 residues in the CDR3. CDR3 region: CASSQDEIGNQETQYF. CDR3 in DNA: TGTGCCAGCAGCCAAGATGAGATAGGAAACCAAGAGACCCAGTACTTC.

This clonotype was seen many times. The chain couples TRBV5-6 to TRBJ1-6; 7 bases map to TRBD1. Germline V CDR1 and CDR2: SGHDT, YYEEEE. This CDR3 has 15 residues. J was trimmed by 7 bases and V by 4 bases; bases with no gene match: 8. The CDR3: CASSLPDRVNSPLHF. For the CDR3, the DNA is TGTGCCAGCAGCCTCCCTGACAGGGTCAATTCACCCCTCCACTTT. Based on the CDR3 plus reference TRBV5-6 and TRBJ1-6, the full variable domain is DAGVTQSPTHLIKTRGQQVTLRCSPKSGHDTVSWYQQALGQGPQFIFQYYEEEERQRGNFPDRFSGHQFPNYSSELNVNALLLGDSALYLCASSLPDRVNSPLHFGNGTRLTVT.

This chain links TRBV7-6 with TRBJ2-7; possibly TRBD1 for D (6 bases). Between the trimmed V and J ends, which lost 5 bases and 6 bases, there was a span of 17 bases. This CDR3 is built from 14 residues. Germline loops: CDR1 SGHVS, CDR2 FNYEAQ. CDR3 sequence (DNA): TGTGCCAGCAGCCGACAGGCTACTACGGGCGAGCAGTACTTC. Protein sequence: CASSRQATTGEQYF.

A few counts support this clonotype. The genes are TRBV6-5 and TRBJ2-7, with 8 positions matching TRBD2. V lost 0 bases and J lost 2; bases outside the gene matches: 6. CDR1 is MNHEY and CDR2 is SVGAGI in the germline V gene. The CDR3 totals 16 residues. DNA for the CDR3: TGTGCCAGCAGTTACTCTTCGGGAGGGCGTCCCTACGAGCAGTACTTC. Translation: CASSYSSGGRPYEQYF.

The V call is TRBV5-1, the J call TRBJ2-7, with TRBD2 identical over 8 bases. The CDR3 runs 15 residues. The V and J ends lost 4 bases and 4 bases, in that order; junction bases with no gene match: 10. CDR1 and CDR2 (germline): SGHRS, YFSETQ. CDR3 residues: CASSTNGGARYEQYF. In nucleotides, the CDR3 is TGCGCCAGCAGCACCAACGGGGGGGCTAGGTACGAGCAGTACTTC. Looking up the rest from reference TRBV5-1 and TRBJ2-7 gives the full variable domain: KAGVTQTPRYLIKTRGQQVTLSCSPISGHRSVSWYQQTPGQGLQFLFEYFSETQRNKGNFPGRFSGRQFSNSRSEMNVSTLELGDSALYLCASSTNGGARYEQYFGPGTRLTVT.

This clonotype was seen at least ten times. CDR3 coding DNA: TGTGCCAGCAGTTTCTTTGGACTAGCGGCTTACGAGCAGTACTTC. Translation: CASSFFGLAAYEQYF. This chain connects TRBV27 to TRBJ2-7; 10 bases map to TRBD2. Germline V gene data show CDR1 as MNHEY and CDR2 as SMNVEV (reference sequence). V shed 3 bases and J 4 bases; nucleotides not matched to a gene: 6. The CDR3 spans 15 residues.

The V and J genes are TRBV24-1 and TRBJ2-7; 9 bases map to TRBD1. The CDR3 runs to 15 residues. Germline V CDR1 and CDR2: KGHDR, SFDVKD. J was trimmed by 0 bases and V by 5 bases; bases with no gene match: 4. Here the CDR3 DNA reads TGTGCCACCAGTGCCGGGACAGGGAGCTCCTACGAGCAGTACTTC. This codes for CATSAGTGSSYEQYF.

This clonotype appeared many times. The DNA for the CDR3 is TGCGCCAGCAGCTCCGCCGGGGCAGATGGCTACACCTTC. It translates to CASSSAGADGYTF. This chain connects TRBV5-1 to TRBJ1-2, with D maybe TRBD1 (5 bases). CDR1 and CDR2 from the germline V gene are SGHRS and YFSETQ. The CDR3 is 13 amino acids. V was trimmed by 3 bases and J by 6 bases, leaving 12 bases between them. Filled out from reference TRBV5-1 and TRBJ1-2, the complete variable domain reads KAGVTQTPRYLIKTRGQQVTLSCSPISGHRSVSWYQQTPGQGLQFLFEYFSETQRNKGNFPGRFSGRQFSNSRSEMNVSTLELGDSALYLCASSSAGADGYTFGSGTRLTVV.

This clonotype has only a few counts. The gene calls are TRBV29-1 and TRBJ2-2; tentatively, D is TRBD1 (6 bases). CDR3 size: 14 residues. Between the trimmed V and J ends, which lost 4 bases and 0 bases, there was a span of 9 bases. Germline values: CDR1 SQVTM, CDR2 ANQGSEA. CDR3 sequence: CSVGGQTNTGELFF. The CDR3, as DNA: TGCAGCGTTGGAGGACAGACGAACACCGGGGAGCTGTTTTTT.

There are a few counts of this clonotype. The CDR3 loop reads CATSKDRIHGYTF. As DNA, the CDR3 is TGTGCCACCAGCAAAGACAGGATTCATGGCTACACCTTC. The chain joins TRBV15 to TRBJ1-2; possibly TRBD1 for D (6 bases). The germline gives CDR1 LNHNV, CDR2 YYDKDF (reference sequence). This CDR3 has 13 residues. The germline V and J ends were trimmed by 4 bases and 6 bases, with 12 bases remaining between them.

A remark on this clonotype: This may be a read error, as it is one base from a much larger clone. This rearrangement joins TRBV2 to TRBJ1-1, with D possibly TRBD1 on 5 matching bases. The V and J ends lost 11 bases and 1 base respectively, with 14 bases between them. In germline, CDR1 is SNHLY, CDR2 FYNNEI. This CDR3 has 13 residues. CDR3 sequence (DNA): TGTGCCGGCACGCTCCAGGGGAACACTGAAGCTTTCTTT. Translating gives CAGTLQGNTEAFF.